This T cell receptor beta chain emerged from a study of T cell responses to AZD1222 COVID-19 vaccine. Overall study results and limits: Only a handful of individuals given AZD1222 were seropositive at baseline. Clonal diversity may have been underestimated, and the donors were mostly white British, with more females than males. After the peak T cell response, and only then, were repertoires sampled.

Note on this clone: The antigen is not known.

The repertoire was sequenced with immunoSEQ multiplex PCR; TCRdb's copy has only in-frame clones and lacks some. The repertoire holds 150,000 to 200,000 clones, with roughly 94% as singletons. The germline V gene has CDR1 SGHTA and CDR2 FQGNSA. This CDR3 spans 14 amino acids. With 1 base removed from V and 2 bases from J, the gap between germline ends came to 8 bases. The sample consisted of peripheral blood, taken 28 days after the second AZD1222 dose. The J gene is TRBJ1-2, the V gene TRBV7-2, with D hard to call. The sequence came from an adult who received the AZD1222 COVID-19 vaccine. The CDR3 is CASSLEEINYGYTF. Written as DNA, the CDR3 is TGTGCCAGCAGCTTAGAGGAGATAAACTATGGCTACACCTTC.